One sample yielded the 21 T cell receptor beta chains listed below, sequenced in a study of cytomegalovirus exposure and HLA in healthy donors. Sequencing was performed with immunoSEQ multiplex PCR; in TCRdb, only in-frame clones are kept and a portion is missing. The table has under 200,000 clones, less than 90% seen once. Sequenced material: PBMCs. These receptors were taken from a woman aged 25-40 years in good health and CMV-seronegative.

V gene TRBV9 combines with J gene TRBJ2-5; 7 bases are a match to TRBD2. The CDR3 length is 17 residues. The V gene's germline CDR1 is SGDLS and CDR2 YYNGEE. V lost 0 bases, J lost 2 bases, and 10 bases stayed unmatched. The CDR3 DNA follows: TGTGCCAGCAGCGTAGAGGTAGGACTAGAGGGTCAAGAGACCCAGTACTTC. This gives the protein CASSVEVGLEGQETQYF.

This clone appeared a single time. J is TRBJ2-5 and V is TRBV15; D may be TRBD2 (5 bases). This CDR3 region has 13 residues. V gave up 1 base and J gave up 3 bases, with 6 bases separating them. Germline CDR1 LNHNV, CDR2 YYDKDF (reference sequence). CDR3 protein: CATSRAGKETQYF. CDR3 DNA sequence: TGTGCCACCAGCAGAGCGGGGAAAGAGACCCAGTACTTC.

The rearrangement uses TRBV5-8 and TRBJ1-5; D gene ambiguous. The germline gives CDR1 SGHTS, CDR2 YDEGEE. Deletions cut 5 bases from V and 4 bases from J, with 7 bases between. This CDR3 is 12 amino acids long. The CDR3 DNA is TGTGCCAGCAGGTATATTAATCAGCCCCAGCATTTT. Amino acids: CASRYINQPQHF.

The gene calls are TRBV9 and TRBJ2-5; D is ambiguous. The CDR3 loop spans 14 amino acids. V was pared by 2 bases and J by 0 bases, with 8 bases between. The germline gives CDR1 SGDLS, CDR2 YYNGEE. The CDR3 bases are TGTGCCAGCAGCGTCGGACGGAACCAAGAGACCCAGTACTTC. Translating gives CASSVGRNQETQYF.

V usage is TRBV19 and J usage is TRBJ1-2; no clear D. The CDR3 is 15 amino acids. The germline V gene has CDR1 LNHDA and CDR2 SQIVND (reference sequence). Trimming took off 7 bases at V and 3 bases at J, with 18 bases between the two ends. The CDR3 loop is CASKPQAGEDYGYTF. As DNA, the CDR3 is TGTGCCAGTAAACCGCAAGCCGGGGAGGACTATGGCTACACCTTC.

The V call is TRBV13, the J call TRBJ2-7; no reliable D call. Germline-derived CDR1 and CDR2 are PRHDT and FYEKMQ (reference sequence). V shed 3 bases and J shed 3 bases, with 9 bases lying between them. The CDR3 extends over 13 amino acids. CDR3 bases: TGTGCCAGCAGCTTGACGGCGGACTACGAGCAGTACTTC. Its translation is CASSLTADYEQYF.

The genes are TRBV10-3 and TRBJ2-7; 8 nucleotides agree with TRBD1. V gave up 10 bases and J gave up 2 bases; unmatched junction bases: 13. CDR3 size: 15 residues. Germline loops: CDR1 ENHRY, CDR2 SYGVKD. Written as DNA, the CDR3 is TGTGCCACCCACCCCTCGGACAGGGAAGCCTACGAGCAGTACTTC. Residues: CATHPSDREAYEQYF.

The chain carries TRBV4-2 and TRBJ1-5; D might be TRBD1 (5 bases). V lost 4 bases, J lost 3 bases, and 22 bases lay in between. Germline V lookup: CDR1 LGHNA, CDR2 YNFKEQ. This CDR3 spans 18 amino acids. The CDR3 DNA reads TGTGCCAGCAGCCCCATGCCGAAGGGGTTGGGGGACAATCAGCCCCAGCATTTT. It specifies CASSPMPKGLGDNQPQHF.

This chain connects TRBV27 to TRBJ1-1, with D possibly being TRBD1 (6 bases). Germline V gene sequence: CDR1 MNHEY, CDR2 SMNVEV (reference sequence). V was trimmed by 0 bases and J by 6 bases, leaving 11 bases between them. The CDR3 loop spans 14 amino acids. This CDR3 reads CASSLSRQVPEAFF. CDR3 sequence (DNA): TGTGCCAGCAGTTTATCGCGACAGGTCCCTGAAGCTTTCTTT.

The chain is built from TRBV7-8 and TRBJ2-7, with 12 bases fitting TRBD1. J was trimmed by 6 bases and V by 5 bases; bases with no gene match: 5. This CDR3 has 14 amino acids. Germline assignment: CDR1 SGHVS and CDR2 FQNEAQ. The CDR3 here is CASSAGTGGFEQYF. For the CDR3, the DNA is TGTGCCAGCAGCGCTGGGACAGGGGGCTTCGAGCAGTACTTC.

The CDR3 here is CASSESGGQAFF. The CDR3 DNA is TGTGCCAGCAGTGAGAGCGGCGGACAGGCCTTTTTT. V is TRBV25-1 and J is TRBJ1-4; 7 nucleotides match TRBD1. Germline V lookup: CDR1 MGHDK, CDR2 SYGVNS. With 3 bases clipped from V and 17 bases from J, the junction kept 9 bases outside the gene matches. This CDR3 is built from 12 residues.

This chain connects TRBV4-1 to TRBJ1-1, with TRBD1 matching 8 bases. Germline trimming cut 4 bases from V and 3 bases from J; bases unmatched to any gene: 4. CDR3 length: 14 amino acids. Germline CDR1 is MGHRA and CDR2 is YSYEKL. Here the CDR3 DNA reads TGCGCCAGCAGCCGAGGGACAGGCGACACTGAAGCTTTCTTT. Protein sequence: CASSRGTGDTEAFF.

The chain recombines TRBV7-8 with TRBJ1-6; D gene unclear. The CDR3 covers 16 residues. Trimming took 5 bases from V and 2 from J, leaving 13 bases between them. CDR1 and CDR2 from the germline V gene are SGHVS and FQNEAQ. The CDR3 sequence is CASSPRSATYNSPLHF. DNA of the CDR3: TGTGCCAGCAGCCCTAGATCCGCCACCTATAATTCACCCCTCCACTTT.

The V and J genes are TRBV9 and TRBJ1-2; TRBD1 matches at 10 bases. Germline values: CDR1 SGDLS, CDR2 YYNGEE. The CDR3 extends over 15 amino acids. After removal of 4 bases from V and 3 bases from J, the junction contained 6 bases not matched to a gene. The CDR3 sequence: CASSPGQGVYYGYTF. The CDR3 nucleotides read TGTGCCAGCAGCCCAGGACAGGGGGTCTACTATGGCTACACCTTC.

The chain joins TRBV29-1 to TRBJ2-3; D is uncertain. Germline V CDR1 and CDR2: SQVTM, ANQGSEA. The CDR3 extends over 13 amino acids. Between the trimmed V and J ends, which lost 5 bases and 0 bases, there was a span of 9 bases. CDR3 bases: TGCAGCGTTCCGTACCCTAGCACAGATACGCAGTATTTT. Translated: CSVPYPSTDTQYF.

CDR3: CASSLDPSRQGRSNEKLFF. The CDR3 DNA reads as TGCGCCAGCAGCTTGGATCCTTCCCGGCAGGGACGATCTAATGAAAAACTGTTTTTT. The chain has TRBV5-1 and TRBJ1-4, with D possibly TRBD1 on 5 matching bases. The germline V gene has CDR1 SGHRS and CDR2 YFSETQ. V was cut by 0 bases and J by 3 bases, with 21 bases left in between. The CDR3 runs 19 residues.

The chain has TRBV7-9 and TRBJ1-1; D is undetermined. The CDR3 has 17 residues. Germline CDR1 reads SEHNR; CDR2 reads FQNEAQ (reference sequence). The V gene lost 1 base and the J gene lost 1 base, with 16 bases spanning the gap. CDR3: CASSLVPPNWGNTEAFF. CDR3 in DNA: TGTGCCAGCAGCTTAGTACCTCCCAATTGGGGGAACACTGAAGCTTTCTTT.

The rearrangement uses TRBV5-1 and TRBJ1-2, with 9 positions matching TRBD1. The V gene's germline CDR1 is SGHRS and CDR2 YFSETQ. Trimming at V came to 2 bases and at J to 8 bases, leaving 10 bases not matched to a gene. The CDR3 covers 15 residues. CDR3 DNA sequence: TGCGCCAGCAGCTTCCAGGGACAGGGATCGGGAGGCTACACCTTC. It translates to CASSFQGQGSGGYTF. Combining the CDR3 with reference TRBV5-1 and TRBJ1-2 gives the whole variable domain KAGVTQTPRYLIKTRGQQVTLSCSPISGHRSVSWYQQTPGQGLQFLFEYFSETQRNKGNFPGRFSGRQFSNSRSEMNVSTLELGDSALYLCASSFQGQGSGGYTFGSGTRLTVV.

Only one count was recorded for this clone. This rearrangement joins TRBV7-8 to TRBJ1-1; D uncertain. The CDR3 length is 13 residues. The V end was cut by 2 bases, the J end by 0 bases, with 4 bases between. The V gene's germline CDR1 is SGHVS and CDR2 FQNEAQ. CDR3 in amino acids: CASSLSLNTEAFF. The DNA for the CDR3 is TGTGCCAGCAGCTTATCCCTGAACACTGAAGCTTTCTTT. Full variable domain (missing parts from reference TRBV7-8 and TRBJ1-1): GAGVSQSPRYKVAKRGQDVALRCDPISGHVSLFWYQQALGQGPEFLTYFQNEAQLDKSGLPSDRFFAERPEGSVSTLKIQRTQQEDSAVYLCASSLSLNTEAFFGQGTRLTVV.

This clone was detected only once. This chain connects TRBV10-1 to TRBJ2-4; D perhaps matches TRBD2 (6 bases). The CDR3 spans 15 residues. V dropped 8 bases and J dropped 8 bases, with 22 bases sitting between them. The germline CDR1 and CDR2 sequences are WNHNN and SYGVQD (reference sequence). The CDR3 sequence: CASSLTERVPDIQYF. The CDR3 nucleotides are TGCGCCAGCTCATTGACAGAGCGGGTTCCGGACATTCAGTACTTC.

The chain recombines TRBV7-9 with TRBJ2-1, with a possible D match to TRBD2 (5 bases). V was cut by 2 bases and J by 0 bases, with 14 bases left in between. The CDR3 extends over 17 amino acids. Germline CDR1 and CDR2: SEHNR and FQNEAQ (reference sequence). The DNA for the CDR3 is TGTGCCAGCAGCTTAATTCGGCCTAGCAACTCCTACAATGAGCAGTTCTTC. Translated: CASSLIRPSNSYNEQFF.